A single TCR beta chain is shown here with its context. This receptor's antigen is unknown. Base quality data are lacking; no much larger clone is found one base away. Participants were included only if at least one PBMC sample before ART initiation and at least two post-ART samples were available. All participants with HIV were treated in the United States of America. Cryopreserved samples of roughly 0.95-10 million PBMC were thawed and washed before DNA extraction. At the time of the earliest PBMC sample, participants with HIV were aged between about 20 and 55 years. Each participant contributed PBMC samples from 1-4 timepoints before ART initiation and 2-8 timepoints after ART initiation, with a median of 7 samples. For every participant, serial HIV viral load, CD4+ T-cell count, ART history and demographic data were obtained. Using a Qiagen kit on a QIAcube, genomic DNA was extracted from unsorted PBMC, with samples processed in batches of 12.

This entry is derived from a study of long-term antiretroviral therapy in people with HIV (dated by TCRdb to 2022 to 2024). Some background on the complete study: The earliest samples were collected roughly a decade before the 2015 WHO recommendation for immediate ART, at a time when ART was usually postponed until CD4 counts fell. Among the 30 to 35 participants with HIV, eleven were female. From some 33 adults with confirmed HIV infection, the cohort provided some 200 cryopreserved PBMC samples, gathered serially across a mean of around 6 years (range 1-12). A retrospective serial study tested whether ART initiation and durable HIV suppression were associated with changes in peripheral blood TRB repertoire composition and diversity. No cross-contamination during QIAcube processing turned up in test extractions that ran a monoclonal T-cell line alongside some 34 polyclonal samples.

The immunoSEQ hsTCRB v3.0 assay was used at survey level resolution for TRB variable region sequencing. The targeted TRB sequencing depth was roughly 40,000-50,000 T-cell genomes per sample. Pooled TRB libraries were sequenced on an Illumina MiSeq with a v3 150-cycle kit. The authors processed their data as follows. Repertoire analysis ran in R within a reproducible Nextflow workflow covering QC, data transformation and analysis. LymphoSeq2, an R package for exploring AIRR-Seq data, was used to implement custom analyses. After excluding a handful of samples that yielded fewer than 5000 total TRB sequences, approximately 170 HIV repertoires remained for analysis. Of the 188 retained HIV repertoires, almost 60 were collected before and approximately 130 after ART initiation. Each repertoire was downsampled to 5000 TRB nucleotide sequences, and summary statistics were averaged across 100 downsampling iterations. The analysis kept only TRB sequences whose CDR3 regions were at least seven amino acids long. Two measures captured diversity: a Shannon entropy-derived clonality score and the Gini coefficient. In the repertoire networks, any two of the top 5000 CDR3 amino acid sequences were connected whenever the two sequences differed by an edit distance of one. For TRB CDR3 amino acid sequences, antigen specificity groups and MHC restriction were predicted with GLIPH2. CDR3 amino acid sequences were matched against VDJdb and McPAS-TCR to flag known CMV, EBV, HIV or tissue antigen associations. Pre-ART, post-ART and control groups were compared with Wilcoxon signed-rank tests and Holm-Bonferroni correction. Imported from immuneACCESS, the table was reduced by TCRdb to in-frame sequences with V and J called. These copies leave out some clones; in studies compared against another copy, an unresolved V gene accounts for under half, and the cause of the remainder is not known. Clonal size and the V and J genes are those of that table, whereas D and trimming came from the DNA. The sample data list about 24,000 clones, and around 81% of these were observed just once. Clones ranked in the top ten supply around 15% of the sample.

For CDR1 and CDR2, the germline V gene lists SGHVS and FQNEAQ. The cysteine opens and the phenylalanine closes a CDR3 of 13 amino acids. Only the CDR3 region is kept as DNA, spanning 39 bases read in frame from base 1. V trim: 4 bases; J trim: 7 bases; unmatched bases: 4. The full study reports these points: CDR3 length ranges in HIV repertoires were narrower than in controls, and network structure suggested an antigen-experienced repertoire with only a slight naive shift after ART. Because cell numbers in pre-ART samples were limited, unsorted PBMC were profiled instead of sorted CD4+ and CD8+ T cells. ART initiation was associated with a significant increase in TRB diversity, but diversity stayed significantly below transplant donor controls even after long-term ART. Samples dated from 2004 to 2017, and the ART regimens used may be less effective than current ones. Because PBMC availability was limited, only the TCR beta chain was sequenced, with no alpha chain pairing. Inferences about post-ART repertoire changes were limited because no data were available on ART adherence, viral resistance or therapy changes. At every time point, the repertoire was dominated by expanded TRB clones first identified before ART initiation, although this dominance fluctuated and, in many PLHIV, declined after ART.

Recombination joined TRBV7-8 with TRBJ2-1; the central 7 bases match TRBD2. Sample: unsorted PBMCs, taken at the start of antiretroviral therapy, before treatment. The TCR was taken from a woman aged 18 to 35 with HIV. The DNA sequence is given as TGTGCCAGCAGCTCCACGGGACTAAATGAGCAGTTCTTC. The resulting protein is CASSSTGLNEQFF.